In this sample, the clone carrying this T cell receptor beta chain turned up a few times. Its antigen remains unknown. The data derive from a study of blood T cells in healthy people across ages. Study-wide findings and caveats: Getting older went along with TCR beta diversity per million T cells dropping roughly linearly.

The J segment lost 2 bases and the V segment lost 7 bases, leaving 8 bases of the junction unmatched. Germline V gene lookup returns CDR1 SEHNR and CDR2 FQNEAQ (reference sequence). The CDR3 loop spans 14 amino acids. Together with a sample-barcoded 5' primer, a J-beta primer mix was included in a second PCR lasting about 7 to 12 cycles. MiXCR, run by TCRdb on the 5' RACE reads, gives a single entry per CDR3 protein. The sample lists 1.5 million to 2 million distinct CDR3 sequences; about 50% were seen once. The V gene is TRBV7-9, the J gene TRBJ2-7; 7 bases align to TRBD1. The TCR originated in a woman in her forties in good health. Sequencing used blood. CDR3 residues: CASTWTGHTYEQYF. CDR3 coding DNA: TGTGCCAGCACTTGGACAGGCCACACCTACGAGCAGTACTTC.